Included here is one TCR beta chain sequence, with context. It lacks a known antigen. Within one base of it there is no much larger clone, and no base qualities were kept. V loses 7 bases, J loses 0 bases, and the germline ends lie 9 bases apart. CDR1 and CDR2, looked up from the germline V gene, are KGHDR and SFDVKD. The CDR3 measures 14 amino acids from cysteine to phenylalanine. Kept here is only the CDR3 DNA, which spans 42 bases and is read in frame from base 1. This record belongs to a study of blood T cell repertoires in COVID-19 (dated by TCRdb to about 2020). Looking at the study overall: Samples covering the acute and convalescent phases of COVID-19 were provided by collaborators in the United States, Italy and Spain. The material from the prospective study consisted of cDNA or gDNA derived from T cells, B-cell-depleted T cells, or PBMCs. A de-identified subject ID, COVID-19 status, age in years and sex were almost always included in the sample metadata. The samples were drawn from the first 160 participants of the ongoing ImmuneRACE study and from 1,254 subjects provided by 6 global collaborators. HLA class I and class II types, where available, came from metadata supplied by the sample provider rather than from assay-based typing. The repertoires were made available in a free public database intended to serve as a resource for research on the immune response to SARS-CoV-2. Deeply sampled blood TCRbeta repertoires from subjects exposed to, actively infected with, or recovered from COVID-19 were included in the dataset. Study-level results and caveats: How much clinical and demographic metadata was included differed by source and by participant, and the metadata was provided uncurated.

Collaborating institutions collected whole blood in K2EDTA tubes following their own protocols. Collaborator samples were shipped for TCRbeta analysis as frozen whole blood, isolated PBMCs, or DNA extracted from either sample type. TCRbeta CDR3 regions were amplified from genomic DNA using the immunoSEQ Assay, a bias-controlled multiplex PCR. Regarding the original processing steps: Within the assay, amplification of reference gene primers was used to estimate how many nucleated cells each sample contained. Sequence reads were collapsed and filtered to measure the absolute abundance of every unique TCRbeta CDR3 rearrangement. For each sample, productive Simpson clonality was calculated by taking the square root of Simpson's diversity index across productive rearrangements. TCRdb took over this immuneACCESS table, retaining in-frame rearrangements with V and J assigned. Such tables are incomplete; in checked studies, under half of the missing clones stem from an unresolved V gene, and the remainder is unexplained. That table is the source of V, J and clone size, and D and trimming were worked out from the DNA. The table for this sample lists 80,000 to 100,000 clones; about 90% of them were counted only once. The top ten clonotypes cover just under 20% of the sample.

The receptor comes from a human donor in a cohort sampled during active COVID-19. Sequencing used peripheral blood. Rearrangement joined TRBV24-1 to TRBJ1-5; no D gene can be assigned with confidence. This receptor has the CDR3 CATRGSDSNQPQHF. The nucleotide sequence reads as follows: TGTGCCACCAGGGGCTCCGATAGCAATCAGCCCCAGCATTTT.